The 20 T cell receptor beta chains reported below all come from one sample, sequenced in a study of blood T cell repertoires in COVID-19. Some clones are missing from TCRdb's copy, which holds only in-frame ones; the method was immunoSEQ multiplex PCR. The sample consists of approximately 92,000 clones, around 85% of them appearing once. The specimen sequenced was peripheral blood. Receptors originate from a man aged 45 to 65 with acute or convalescent COVID-19.

In its sample, this clone was seen a few times. The genes are TRBV18 and TRBJ1-2; 8 nucleotides line up with TRBD1. With V trimmed by 2 bases and J by 3 bases, 5 bases remained unmatched. The CDR3 length is 15 residues. Per the germline V gene, CDR1 is KGHSH and CDR2 is LQKENI. In DNA form, the CDR3 reads TGTGCCAGCTCACCAGGGACAGGATACGACTATGGCTACACCTTC. It encodes CASSPGTGYDYGYTF.

V and J are TRBV5-4 and TRBJ2-6, with D perhaps TRBD2 (6 bases). The CDR3 spans 15 residues. V was clipped by 4 bases and J by 0 bases, with 8 bases between them. The germline V gene has CDR1 SGHNT and CDR2 YYREEE (reference sequence). CDR3 protein: CASSPGGSGANVLTF. The CDR3 DNA follows: TGTGCCAGCAGCCCCGGGGGCTCTGGGGCCAACGTCCTGACTTTC.

V and J are TRBV30 and TRBJ2-1, with D possibly being TRBD1 (5 bases). The germline V gene encodes CDR1 GTSNPN and CDR2 SVGIG (reference sequence). There are 14 residues in the CDR3. With 0 bases removed from V and 8 bases from J, the gap between germline ends came to 14 bases. CDR3 sequence reads: CAWSVGSGFYEQFF. The CDR3 bases are TGTGCCTGGAGTGTAGGGTCAGGGTTCTATGAGCAGTTCTTC.

This sequence joins TRBV20-1 and TRBJ2-3; D is unclear. The germline V and J ends were trimmed by 3 bases and 0 bases, with 4 bases remaining between them. Germline V lookup: CDR1 DFQATT, CDR2 SNEGSKA (reference sequence). This CDR3 has 12 amino acids. The CDR3 nucleotides are TGCAGTGCTAGTTATAGCACAGATACGCAGTATTTT. Translated: CSASYSTDTQYF.

The V and J genes are TRBV9 and TRBJ2-1, with TRBD1 matching 8 bases. The CDR3 contains 17 residues. Per the germline V gene, CDR1 is SGDLS and CDR2 is YYNGEE. After removal of 3 bases from V and 6 bases from J, the junction contained 14 bases not matched to a gene. In nucleotides, the CDR3 is TGTGCCAGCAGCGCATTCATCGACAGGGGACAAGGCAATGAGCAGTTCTTC. Protein sequence: CASSAFIDRGQGNEQFF.

This chain links TRBV18 with TRBJ2-3; unclear D gene. This CDR3 contains 15 residues. Trimming pared 1 base from V and 1 base from J, leaving 9 bases between. Looked up from germline, CDR1 is KGHSH and CDR2 is LQKENI. CDR3 bases: TGTGCCAGCTCACCACAAGACTCAGGCACAGATACGCAGTATTTT. It translates to CASSPQDSGTDTQYF.

The chain links TRBV12-3 or TRBV12-4 to TRBJ2-5; TRBD1 agrees at 7 bases. The V segment lost 6 bases and the J segment 4 bases; nucleotides outside the gene matches: 5. The CDR3 extends over 13 amino acids. The CDR3 spells CASRTTGSETQYF. In nucleotides, the CDR3 is TGTGCCAGCAGGACGACAGGGTCAGAGACCCAGTACTTC.

This clone is a singleton in its sample. V and J are TRBV29-1 and TRBJ1-1; the D gene is possibly TRBD1 (5 bases). V was trimmed by 0 bases and J by 11 bases, leaving 19 bases between them. CDR1 is SQVTM, CDR2 ANQGSEA, per germline. The CDR3 is 14 amino acids. CDR3 in amino acids: CSVEEGGAGARAFF. The DNA of the CDR3 is TGCAGCGTTGAAGAAGGTGGGGCTGGGGCCCGGGCTTTCTTT.

The CDR3 DNA sequence: TGCAGCGGCGCGACAGGGGCCGCCGGGGCCCAGTACTTC. It yields the protein CSGATGAAGAQYF. The V and J genes are TRBV29-1 and TRBJ2-5; TRBD1 matches 8 bases. Germline CDR1 reads SQVTM; CDR2 reads ANQGSEA. V was clipped by 7 bases and J by 9 bases; unmatched bases: 13. The CDR3 spans 13 residues. Full variable domain (missing parts from reference TRBV29-1 and TRBJ2-5): SAVISQKPSRDICQRGTSLTIQCQVDSQVTMMFWYRQQPGQSLTLIATANQGSEATYESGFVIDKFPISRPNLTFSTLTVSNMSPEDSSIYLCSGATGAAGAQYFGPGTRLLVL.

CDR3 region: CASSRNTVNTEAFF. The CDR3 coding sequence is TGTGCCAGCAGTCGAAATACAGTAAACACTGAAGCTTTCTTT. The chain has TRBV2 and TRBJ1-1, with D hard to call. V was shortened by 5 bases and J by 2 bases, with 12 bases between the two germline ends. The CDR3 runs to 14 residues. From germline, CDR1 is SNHLY and CDR2 FYNNEI.

The rearrangement links TRBV7-9 to TRBJ1-6, with D perhaps TRBD1 (6 bases). V lost 3 bases, J lost 8 bases, and 14 bases lay in between. Germline V lookup: CDR1 SEHNR, CDR2 FQNEAQ (reference sequence). This CDR3 comprises 15 residues. CDR3 residues: CASSFRTAADSPLHF. The CDR3 DNA follows: TGTGCCAGCAGCTTCCGGACAGCCGCGGATTCACCCCTCCACTTT.

Details on this clone: A much larger clone is a single base away; this may be a read error. This chain uses TRBV16 with TRBJ1-6, with a weak D call TRBD1 (5 bases). V dropped 4 bases and J dropped 7 bases, with 8 bases sitting between them. From germline, CDR1 is KGHSY and CDR2 FQNENV. The CDR3 runs to 13 residues. Here the CDR3 reads CASSPGGNSPLHF. The DNA of the CDR3 is TGTGCCAGCAGCCCCGGGGGGAATTCACCCCTCCACTTT. Full variable domain (remainder filled in from reference TRBV16 and TRBJ1-6): GEEVAQTPKHLVRGEGQKAKLYCAPIKGHSYVFWYQQVLKNEFKFLISFQNENVFDETGMPKERFSAKCLPNSPCSLEIQATKLEDSAVYFCASSPGGNSPLHFGNGTRLTVT.

The CDR3 nucleotides read TGCAGCGTTGAGACGGGAGAGGCGACAGATACGCAGTATTTT. Amino acid sequence: CSVETGEATDTQYF. The V gene is TRBV29-1, the J gene TRBJ2-3, with D tentatively TRBD2 (6 bases). The CDR3 is 14 residues long. The germline V gene encodes CDR1 SQVTM and CDR2 ANQGSEA. Trimming removed 3 bases from V and 3 bases from J, with 13 bases in between.

The chain uses TRBV19 and TRBJ1-4, with TRBD1 identical over 9 bases. There are 17 residues in the CDR3. V dropped 3 bases and J dropped 0; count of bases not matched to a gene: 5. CDR1 is LNHDA, CDR2 SQIVND, per germline (reference sequence). The CDR3 here is CASSIDRGTSTNEKLFF. CDR3 sequence (DNA): TGTGCCAGTAGTATTGACAGGGGGACCTCAACTAATGAAAAACTGTTTTTT.

The rearrangement links TRBV28 to TRBJ1-3, with a tentative D call TRBD1 (6 bases). The CDR3 extends over 14 amino acids. The V gene lost 7 bases and the J gene lost 3 bases, with 13 bases spanning the gap. The germline CDR1 and CDR2 sequences are MDHEN and SYDVKM. In DNA, the CDR3 is TGTGCCAGCACCCTAGGGGGTGTTGGAAACACCATATATTTT. The encoded protein is CASTLGGVGNTIYF.

The rearrangement joins TRBV6-5 to TRBJ1-1; D unresolved. Germline CDR1 is MNHEY and CDR2 is SVGAGI. The CDR3 sequence is 11 residues long. V was trimmed by 9 bases and J by 4 bases, leaving 9 bases between them. The CDR3: CASGPGTEAFF. As DNA, the CDR3 is TGTGCCAGTGGCCCGGGCACTGAAGCTTTCTTT.

This clone turned up a few times. The chain is built from TRBV5-1 and TRBJ1-1; maybe TRBD1 (5 bases). Germline lookup yields CDR1 SGHRS and CDR2 YFSETQ. The CDR3 is 13 residues long. V was shortened by 2 bases and J by 8 bases, with 13 bases between the two germline ends. The DNA of the CDR3 is TGCGCCAGCAGCTTTTCGGCGGGGACGGAAGCTTTCTTT. Protein sequence: CASSFSAGTEAFF. Full variable domain (missing parts from reference TRBV5-1 and TRBJ1-1): KAGVTQTPRYLIKTRGQQVTLSCSPISGHRSVSWYQQTPGQGLQFLFEYFSETQRNKGNFPGRFSGRQFSNSRSEMNVSTLELGDSALYLCASSFSAGTEAFFGQGTRLTVV.

The rearrangement links TRBV18 to TRBJ2-7, with 11 bases that match TRBD1. The CDR3 length is 15 residues. Germline V CDR1 and CDR2: KGHSH, LQKENI. J gave up 4 bases and V 5 bases, and 7 bases lay outside the gene matches. Here the CDR3 reads CASSVAGTGGYEQYF. The CDR3 nucleotides read TGTGCCAGCTCAGTCGCCGGGACAGGGGGGTACGAGCAGTACTTC.

In this sample, this clone is medium-sized (0.01 to 0.1%). This CDR3 is CASSQGAGSVYEQYF. The CDR3 DNA reads TGTGCCAGCAGCCAAGGGGCAGGGTCCGTATACGAGCAGTACTTC. The rearrangement uses TRBV3-1 (or the pseudogene TRBV3-2) and TRBJ2-7, with a weak D call TRBD1 (5 bases). V dropped 1 base and J dropped 4 bases, with 14 bases sitting between them. Germline values: CDR1 LGHDT, CDR2 YNNKEL (reference sequence). CDR3 length equals 15 residues.

This sequence joins TRBV27 and TRBJ1-5; D unclear. Per germline, CDR1 MNHEY and CDR2 SMNVEV (reference sequence). CDR3 length: 15 amino acids. V lost 3 bases and J 0 bases, leaving 9 bases between the germline ends. DNA of the CDR3: TGTGCCAGCAGTTTGATGGCAGGTAGCAATCAGCCCCAGCATTTT. Its translation is CASSLMAGSNQPQHF.